This T cell receptor (beta chain) emerged from a study of blood T cell repertoires in COVID-19. Study context: Specimens from acute and convalescent COVID-19 originated in the United States, Italy and Spain. PBMCs, B-cell-depleted T cells, or T cells provided the cDNA or gDNA that made up the material.

The V end was cut by 5 bases, the J end by 0 bases, with 13 bases between. Germline loops: CDR1 LNHDA, CDR2 SQIVND (reference sequence). The CDR3 loop spans 15 amino acids. Per the original methods: From reference gene primer amplification, estimates of nucleated cell counts were derived. Here immunoSEQ multiplex PCR was the method, and the copy in TCRdb shows in-frame clones only, minus some. V and J calls and clone size are given by that table; D and trimming were obtained from the DNA. This table holds roughly 46,000 clones, around 89% found once. This TCR came from a man aged 50-60 years with active COVID-19. The specimen was peripheral blood. The J gene is TRBJ1-1, the V gene TRBV19; D is possibly TRBD1 (6 bases). CDR3 in amino acids: CASSPRQEVNTEAFF. In nucleotides, the CDR3 is TGTGCCAGTAGTCCACGACAGGAAGTGAACACTGAAGCTTTCTTT.